The rows below give T cell receptor beta chains drawn from one sample of a study of cytomegalovirus exposure and HLA in healthy donors. Assay: immunoSEQ multiplex PCR; the TCRdb copy retains only in-frame clones and omits some. The repertoire holds about 180,000 clones, around 80% seen once, with 5.7% in the top ten. The specimen was PBMCs. The receptors originated from a man aged 40-50 years in good health and CMV-seronegative. CDR3s include the opening cysteine and the closing phenylalanine or tryptophan. Each record gives: J gene, clone size, CDR3 length, V gene, CDR3 protein. Clone size is not always given. Where it is, it says once, few, many or a class for expanded clones.

TRBJ2-1,NA,14,TRBV7-9,CASSPTTSYNEQFF
TRBJ1-1,NA,14,TRBV6-5,CASSYKGAGTEAFF
TRBJ2-7,NA,14,TRBV2,CASRGTSQSHEQYF
TRBJ2-7,NA,15,TRBV7-3,CASRLSGQGGGEQYF
TRBJ2-5,NA,13,TRBV29-1,CSYHRGRPETQYF
NA,once,14,TRBV19,CASSIRTGGYEQYF
TRBJ1-1,NA,12,TRBV10-2,CASSEQGPEAFF
TRBJ2-2,NA,16,TRBV7-9,CASSPPGGYGTGELFF
TRBJ1-1,NA,14,TRBV10-3,CAISDDRVNTEAFF
TRBJ2-1,NA,14,TRBV5-1,CASSLGQGASEQFF
TRBJ2-1,NA,16,TRBV10-3,CAIRSSLPSRGDEQFF
TRBJ1-5,NA,16,TRBV7-2,CASSLSRGTGHQPQHF
TRBJ2-1,NA,15,TRBV7-9,CASSFPGGGYNEQFF
TRBJ2-7,NA,15,TRBV7-3,CASSLYSGRSYEQYF
TRBJ2-1,NA,16,TRBV9,CASSVVGQGSYNEQFF
TRBJ2-1,NA,15,TRBV5-1,CASGTLAGDGNEQFF
TRBJ1-4,NA,14,TRBV7-2,CASRRGRRNEKLFF
TRBJ2-3,NA,13,TRBV19,CASSGLAGDTQYF
TRBJ2-7,NA,17,TRBV7-9,CSSSLYVGAGDLYEQYF
NA,NA,13,TRBV15,CATSEYRGYEQYF
TRBJ2-6,NA,14,TRBV6-6,CASIADSGANVLTF
TRBJ2-7,NA,15,TRBV19,CATTTGTGGVYEQYF
TRBJ1-5,NA,15,TRBV7-2,CASRPPADSNQPQHF
TRBJ1-2,NA,14,TRBV2,CASSGEGLNYGYTF
TRBJ1-1,NA,16,TRBV5-1,CASSLVGGGFGTEAFF
TRBJ2-1,NA,17,TRBV5-8,CASSPTSTSGRADEQFF
TRBJ2-1,NA,15,TRBV5-4,CASSLRDRFYNEQFF
NA,NA,14,TRBV29-1,CSVVQGQLIYEQYF
TRBJ2-7,NA,12,TRBV7-6,CASSLSRYEQYF
TRBJ1-2,NA,13,TRBV27,CASSLTGGYGYTF
TRBJ1-1,NA,16,TRBV14,CASSQVLLFGRTEAFF
TRBJ2-7,NA,18,TRBV4-1,CASSQELSTGRAYYEQYF
TRBJ1-3,NA,16,TRBV6-6,CANNLDRTPSGNTIYF
TRBJ1-6,NA,15,TRBV9,CASTLDGDIGSPLHF
TRBJ2-3,NA,16,TRBV6-5,CASSYGGDLRTDTQYF
TRBJ1-1,NA,14,TRBV29-1,CSVEGGRWGTEAFF
TRBJ2-7,NA,15,TRBV4-3,CASSQDGDTAYEQYF
TRBJ1-6,few,16,TRBV19,CASSIGGSSYNSPLHF
TRBJ2-7,NA,12,TRBV19,CATGQGASEQYF
TRBJ1-2,NA,14,TRBV6-1,CASNRDNLNYGYTF
TRBJ2-7,many,13,TRBV7-9,CASRKREAHEQYF